Shown below are 26 T cell receptor beta chains from a single sample sequenced in a study of T-cell reconstitution after alpha-beta-depleted transplantation in children. Molecular barcoding with unique molecular identifiers was used for the TCRbeta library. TCRdb re-derived calls from the PCR reads in MiXCR, one entry per CDR3 protein. This table has 60,000 to 85,000 distinct CDR3 sequences, 18% appearing once. Sequenced material: PBMCs, mostly from graft donor cells, taken 360 days after TCRalphabeta/CD19-depleted stem cell transplant. All receptors come from a male patient between 2 and 10 years old who had a stem cell transplant for acute lymphoblastic leukemia, so the T cells may come from the graft donor.

This rearrangement joins TRBV11-2 to TRBJ2-2, with TRBD1 matching over 7 bases. V trimming: 10 bases; J trimming: 7 bases; junction bases outside the gene matches: 9. CDR3 length: 13 amino acids. Germline lookup yields CDR1 SGHAT and CDR2 FQNNGV. The CDR3 bases are TGTGCCATTTTGCCACAGGGGAACGGGGAGCTGTTTTTT. It specifies CAILPQGNGELFF. The complete variable domain, with remaining parts taken from reference TRBV11-2 and TRBJ2-2, reads EAGVAQSPRYKIIEKRQSVAFWCNPISGHATLYWYQQILGQGPKLLIQFQNNGVVDDSQLPKDRFSAERLKGVDSTLKIQPAKLEDSAVYLCAILPQGNGELFFGEGSRLTVL.

This clonotype occurred a few times. The rearrangement uses TRBV29-1 and TRBJ1-1; D is ambiguous. V was pared by 4 bases and J by 1 base, with 7 bases between. Germline V gene data show CDR1 as SQVTM and CDR2 as ANQGSEA. The CDR3 consists of 12 residues. DNA of the CDR3: TGCAGCGTTGTACCCGGGAACACTGAAGCTTTCTTT. Its protein is CSVVPGNTEAFF.

This clonotype was observed many times. This sequence joins TRBV3-1 and TRBJ1-3; no firm D call. Germline CDR1 LGHDT, CDR2 YNNKEL (reference sequence). Trimming took 2 bases from V and 3 from J, leaving 5 bases between them. The CDR3 has 13 amino acids. Here the CDR3 DNA reads TGTGCCAGCAGCCAATTAATTGGAAACACCATATATTTT. This codes for CASSQLIGNTIYF. Drawing the rest from reference TRBV3-1 and TRBJ1-3, the complete variable domain is DTAVSQTPKYLVTQMGNDKSIKCEQNLGHDTMYWYKQDSKKFLKIMFSYNNKELIINETVPNRFSPKSPDKAHLNLHINSLELGDSAVYFCASSQLIGNTIYFGEGSWLTVV.

There are a few counts of this clonotype. The chain uses TRBV4-1 and TRBJ2-5; TRBD2 might be the D (7 bases). The CDR3 has 16 amino acids. Germline-derived CDR1 and CDR2 are MGHRA and YSYEKL. V was clipped by 0 bases and J by 5 bases, with 16 bases between them. As DNA, the CDR3 is TGCGCCAGCAGCCAAGATCGAGGGGGGGTACTTGAGACCCAGTACTTC. As protein: CASSQDRGGVLETQYF.

In this sample, this clonotype turned up a few times. The chain carries TRBV7-9 and TRBJ1-6; no reliable D call. Per germline, CDR1 SEHNR and CDR2 FQNEAQ (reference sequence). V dropped 1 base and J dropped 5 bases, with 9 bases sitting between them. The CDR3 runs 15 residues. The chain's CDR3 is CASSLGPVDNSPLHF. DNA of the CDR3: TGTGCCAGCAGCTTAGGTCCTGTGGATAATTCACCCCTCCACTTT.

This clonotype was picked up many times. This rearrangement joins TRBV3-1 to TRBJ2-1; 15 positions match TRBD2. The CDR3 is 16 residues long. Germline CDR1 reads LGHDT; CDR2 reads YNNKEL (reference sequence). V dropped 2 bases and J dropped 6; count of bases not matched to a gene: 2. Here the CDR3 reads CASSQRTSGRANEQFF. The CDR3 nucleotides read TGTGCCAGCAGCCAAAGGACTAGCGGGAGGGCCAATGAGCAGTTCTTC.

The gene calls are TRBV11-2 and TRBJ1-2; D is unresolved. Germline V gives CDR1 SGHAT, CDR2 FQNNGV. This CDR3 is 14 amino acids long. With 0 bases removed from V and 8 bases from J, the gap between germline ends came to 13 bases. CDR3 protein: CASSLDARVGGYTF. The CDR3 bases are TGTGCCAGCAGCTTAGACGCTCGAGTCGGGGGCTACACCTTC.

The chain carries TRBV10-3 and TRBJ1-5; 9 positions agree with TRBD1. The CDR3 is 13 residues long. Germline V CDR1 and CDR2: ENHRY, SYGVKD. Trimming removed 6 bases from V and 5 bases from J; junction bases left unmatched: 2. For the CDR3, the DNA is TGTGCCATCAGACAGGGGGCTGATCAGCCCCAGCATTTT. Residues: CAIRQGADQPQHF.

V gene TRBV4-2 combines with J gene TRBJ2-1; D remains unclear. Trimming cost V 0 bases and J 0 bases, with 12 bases left between them. Germline CDR1 and CDR2: LGHNA and YNFKEQ. The CDR3 loop spans 17 amino acids. CDR3 DNA: TGTGCCAGCAGCCAAGAAGCTTCGGTCTTCTCCTACAATGAGCAGTTCTTC. As protein: CASSQEASVFSYNEQFF.

This clonotype turned up a few times. This rearrangement joins TRBV29-1 to TRBJ2-3; 10 bases match TRBD2. The CDR3 is made up of 19 amino acids. Germline CDR1 is SQVTM and CDR2 is ANQGSEA. V dropped 6 bases and J dropped 0; count of bases not matched to a gene: 18. The CDR3 nucleotides read TGCAGCGTCCCCCCCGGGGTTAAGCGGGAGGGCCGGAGCACAGATACGCAGTATTTT. Translating it yields CSVPPGVKREGRSTDTQYF.

In this sample, this clonotype turned up a few times. The V call is TRBV11-2, the J call TRBJ2-1, with 9 bases aligning to TRBD2. The trim removed 5 bases at V and 5 bases at J, leaving 16 bases unmatched. The germline CDR1 and CDR2 sequences are SGHAT and FQNNGV. This CDR3 has 18 amino acids. The CDR3 DNA is TGTGCCAGCAGCCCCCCCTCTAAGATAGCGGGAGTCAACAATGAGCAGTTCTTC. It is translated as CASSPPSKIAGVNNEQFF.

This clonotype was counted between two and nine times. This chain uses TRBV10-3 with TRBJ2-2, with D possibly TRBD2 on 6 matching bases. This CDR3 region has 13 residues. Germline V lookup: CDR1 ENHRY, CDR2 SYGVKD. V shed 5 bases and J shed 5 bases, with 9 bases lying between them. CDR3 amino acids: CAISRAGTGELFF. CDR3 bases: TGTGCCATCAGTAGGGCGGGAACCGGGGAGCTGTTTTTT.

CDR3 nucleotide sequence: TGTGCCAGCAGGACTCCGGGACAGGGAGAACTCGGCTACACCTTC. Translation: CASRTPGQGELGYTF. V is TRBV6-1 and J is TRBJ1-2; 9 bases line up with TRBD1. Per the germline V gene, CDR1 is MNHNS and CDR2 is SASEGT. V gave up 6 bases and J gave up 8 bases; unmatched junction bases: 13. The CDR3 contains 15 residues.

This clonotype was observed a handful of times. The genes are TRBV12-3 or TRBV12-4 and TRBJ1-6; D is ambiguous. The CDR3 has 14 amino acids. Trimming pared 3 bases from V and 10 bases from J, leaving 13 bases between. The CDR3 DNA sequence: TGTGCCAGCAGTTTTAGCGAGGGATTCTCACCCCTCCACTTT. This translates into CASSFSEGFSPLHF.

This chain connects TRBV10-3 to TRBJ2-4; the match to TRBD1 covers 11 bases. The trim removed 6 bases at V and 3 bases at J, leaving 16 bases unmatched. The CDR3 length is 19 residues. Germline loops: CDR1 ENHRY, CDR2 SYGVKD. The CDR3 is CAISASGTGGFFDKNIQYF. Here the CDR3 DNA reads TGTGCCATCAGCGCTTCCGGGACAGGGGGATTCTTTGACAAAAACATTCAGTACTTC.

This sequence joins TRBV5-1 and TRBJ2-7; a possible D gene is TRBD2 (6 bases). Germline V gene lookup returns CDR1 SGHRS and CDR2 YFSETQ. V shed 4 bases and J shed 2 bases, with 13 bases lying between them. The length of the CDR3 is 14 residues. The CDR3, as DNA: TGCGCCAGCAGCCCGGTGGGGGGTCCCTACGAGCAGTACTTC. Its translation is CASSPVGGPYEQYF.

The chain carries TRBV5-1 and TRBJ2-6, with 7 bases fitting TRBD2. Germline CDR1 and CDR2: SGHRS and YFSETQ. CDR3 size: 20 residues. With V trimmed by 0 bases and J by 0 bases, 12 bases remained unmatched. The CDR3 loop reads CASSLAIGGGSLSGANVLTF. The CDR3, as DNA: TGCGCCAGCAGCTTGGCCATTGGGGGGGGTTCCCTCTCTGGGGCCAACGTCCTGACTTTC. Supplemented by reference TRBV5-1 and TRBJ2-6, the full variable domain reads KAGVTQTPRYLIKTRGQQVTLSCSPISGHRSVSWYQQTPGQGLQFLFEYFSETQRNKGNFPGRFSGRQFSNSRSEMNVSTLELGDSALYLCASSLAIGGGSLSGANVLTFGAGSRLTVL.

This clonotype was counted at least ten times. The rearrangement joins TRBV10-3 to TRBJ2-1; D remains ambiguous. Between the trimmed V and J ends, which lost 4 bases and 5 bases, there was a span of 9 bases. CDR3 size: 13 residues. Germline CDR1 is ENHRY and CDR2 is SYGVKD. CDR3 region: CAISGYKNNEQFF. CDR3 DNA sequence: TGTGCCATCAGTGGATATAAAAACAATGAGCAGTTCTTC.

This clonotype showed up many times. The chain recombines TRBV6-4 with TRBJ2-5; 9 bases line up with TRBD2. This CDR3 contains 19 residues. Germline CDR1 and CDR2: MRHNA and SNTAGT. Germline trimming cut 8 bases from V and 5 bases from J; bases unmatched to any gene: 24. The CDR3 here is CASGTSVTSGGDLGETQYF. CDR3 bases: TGTGCCAGCGGGACCTCGGTGACTAGCGGAGGAGACTTAGGGGAGACCCAGTACTTC.

The chain is built from TRBV6-5 and TRBJ2-1; no definite D call. V lost 5 bases, J lost 7 bases, and 15 bases lay in between. The germline CDR1 and CDR2 sequences are MNHEY and SVGAGI. The CDR3 consists of 14 residues. This chain's CDR3 is CASSHLTSWNEQFF. The CDR3 nucleotides read TGTGCCAGCAGTCACCTGACCTCATGGAATGAGCAGTTCTTC.

The DNA for the CDR3 is TGTGCCAGCAGTTCGGGACAGGGAAGAGAGACCCAGTACTTC. Its translation: CASSSGQGRETQYF. J is TRBJ2-5 and V is TRBV12-3 or TRBV12-4, with 9 positions matching TRBD1. J lost 4 bases, V lost 4 bases, and 4 bases had no gene match. This CDR3 is built from 14 residues.

This clonotype was counted a few times. The chain employs TRBV10-3 and TRBJ1-6; weak D call: TRBD1 (5 bases). CDR3 length: 14 residues. Deletions cut 5 bases from V and 8 bases from J, with 13 bases between. Germline V gene lookup returns CDR1 ENHRY and CDR2 SYGVKD. Written as DNA, the CDR3 is TGTGCCATCAGTTGGGGAGGGGTGGATTCACCCCTCCACTTT. Residues: CAISWGGVDSPLHF.

There are a few counts of this clonotype. The DNA of the CDR3 is TGTGCCAGCCTAAAGGGACCCCCGAGCGGGGAGCTGTTTTTT. This translates into CASLKGPPSGELFF. The chain combines TRBV2 with TRBJ2-2; D is possibly TRBD1 or TRBD2 (5 bases each). The germline CDR1 and CDR2 sequences are SNHLY and FYNNEI. With 8 bases removed from V and 7 bases from J, the gap between germline ends came to 17 bases. CDR3 length: 14 amino acids.

This clonotype occurred a few times. The chain couples TRBV2 to TRBJ1-5; D perhaps matches TRBD1 (5 bases). Trimming shortened V by 2 bases and J by 8 bases, and 16 bases separated the two germline ends. CDR3 length: 15 amino acids. The germline V gene encodes CDR1 SNHLY and CDR2 FYNNEI. CDR3 DNA sequence: TGTGCCAGCAGTGAACGGGCGCCGGGGGTAGAGCCCCAGCATTTT. It specifies CASSERAPGVEPQHF.

The chain is built from TRBV18 and TRBJ2-3, with no clear D. The CDR3 consists of 12 residues. Trimming cost V 2 bases and J 5 bases, with 5 bases left between them. Germline lookup yields CDR1 KGHSH and CDR2 LQKENI. CDR3 in amino acids: CASSPTRDTQYF. Written as DNA, the CDR3 is TGTGCCAGCTCACCAACACGAGATACGCAGTATTTT.

J is TRBJ2-7 and V is TRBV11-1, with unresolved D. The CDR3 has 13 amino acids. Germline CDR1 SGHAT, CDR2 FQDESV (reference sequence). As DNA, the CDR3 is TGTTGCAGCAGCTCGGACCTGGCGAACGAGCAGTACTTC. Translated, it gives CCSSSDLANEQYF.